Each of the 25 T cell receptor beta chains below was sequenced from the same sample in a study of CD8 T cells in Susac syndrome. The authors reverse transcribed roughly 0.5 to 1 ug RNA with random hexamers. Using its own MiXCR run on the immunoSEQ multiplex PCR reads, TCRdb lists one record per CDR3 protein. The sample shows approximately 25,000 distinct CDR3 sequences, about 94% of them seen only once. The sequenced material came from CD8+ T cells from PBMCs. The receptors were sampled from a human donor with Susac syndrome.

The chain recombines TRBV3-1 with TRBJ2-1; 7 bases are a match to TRBD1. The germline gives CDR1 LGHDT, CDR2 YNNKEL (reference sequence). The CDR3 runs to 16 residues. The trim removed 0 bases at V and 9 bases at J, leaving 11 bases unmatched. Written as DNA, the CDR3 is TGTGCCAGCAGCCAAGATCTCACAGGGGATTGGGGTGAGCAGTTCTTC. Amino acids: CASSQDLTGDWGEQFF.

The chain has TRBV2 and TRBJ2-7; no reliable D call. This CDR3 contains 18 residues. Germline V gene sequence: CDR1 SNHLY, CDR2 FYNNEI. V was shortened by 2 bases and J by 3 bases, with 23 bases between the two germline ends. The CDR3 loop reads CASSETYIHQELGYEQYF. The CDR3 coding sequence is TGTGCCAGCAGTGAAACATATATTCATCAGGAGTTGGGCTACGAGCAGTACTTC. Together with reference TRBV2 and TRBJ2-7, the CDR3 gives the full variable domain: EPEVTQTPSHQVTQMGQEVILRCVPISNHLYFYWYRQILGQKVEFLVSFYNNEISEKSEIFDDQFSVERPDGSNFTLKIRSTKLEDSAMYFCASSETYIHQELGYEQYFGPGTRLTVT.

The rearrangement uses TRBV5-8 and TRBJ2-7; D possibly corresponds to TRBD2 (6 bases). The CDR3 has 14 amino acids. V lost 8 bases and J 3 bases, leaving 18 bases between the germline ends. Germline CDR1 and CDR2: SGHTS and YDEGEE. CDR3: CASPQGGFGYEQYF. The CDR3 region has the DNA TGTGCCAGTCCGCAGGGAGGTTTCGGCTACGAGCAGTACTTC. The full variable domain, its missing parts supplied by reference TRBV5-8 and TRBJ2-7, is EAGVTQSPTHLIKTRGQQATLRCSPISGHTSVYWYQQALGLGLQFLLWYDEGEERNRGNFPPRFSGRQFPNYSSELNVNALELEDSALYLCASPQGGFGYEQYFGPGTRLTVT.

This clonotype was seen only a few times. This chain connects TRBV7-6 to TRBJ1-6; perhaps TRBD1 as D (5 bases). The CDR3 contains 18 residues. In germline, CDR1 is SGHVS, CDR2 FNYEAQ. Trimming cost V 4 bases and J 0 bases, with 16 bases left between them. CDR3 loop: CASSSLAQGSSYNSPLHF. The CDR3 DNA reads as TGTGCCAGCAGCTCCCTGGCCCAGGGTAGCTCCTATAATTCACCCCTCCACTTT.

This clonotype appeared once. The chain couples TRBV19 to TRBJ2-1; D gene uncertain. The CDR3 runs 15 residues. Germline V gene lookup returns CDR1 LNHDA and CDR2 SQIVND (reference sequence). Trimming took off 9 bases at V and 4 bases at J, with 19 bases between the two ends. The CDR3 bases are TGTGCCAGCGACCAAGTCCACCGGTTATACAATGAGCAGTTCTTC. Translating gives CASDQVHRLYNEQFF.

This chain connects TRBV29-1 to TRBJ1-1; D remains ambiguous. This CDR3 comprises 11 residues. Germline V gene lookup returns CDR1 SQVTM and CDR2 ANQGSEA. Trimming shortened V by 3 bases and J by 5 bases, and 7 bases separated the two germline ends. Here the CDR3 reads CSVEAGTEAFF. The CDR3 DNA reads TGCAGCGTTGAGGCGGGGACTGAAGCTTTCTTT.

The chain is built from TRBV6-2 or TRBV6-3 and TRBJ2-7; D not certain. The germline gives CDR1 MNHEY, CDR2 SVGEGT. This CDR3 comprises 14 residues. Trimming took off 7 bases at V and 2 bases at J, with 15 bases between the two ends. The CDR3 region has the DNA TGTGCCAGCACCCGTCTCTCGGAGACCTACGAGCAGTACTTC. As protein: CASTRLSETYEQYF.

The chain has TRBV28 and TRBJ1-6; D call uncertain. This CDR3 is 15 amino acids long. CDR1 and CDR2 (germline): MDHEN, SYDVKM. Trimming cost V 1 base and J 9 bases, with 13 bases left between them. CDR3 DNA sequence: TGTGCCAGCAGTTTATTCCTGCTGGGGATTTCACCCCTCCACTTT. Its translation: CASSLFLLGISPLHF.

V gene TRBV20-1 combines with J gene TRBJ1-5; possible D gene TRBD1, 5 bases. The V gene lost 5 bases and the J gene lost 2 bases, with 16 bases spanning the gap. This CDR3 is built from 15 residues. Germline CDR1 is DFQATT and CDR2 is SNEGSKA (reference sequence). CDR3 coding DNA: TGCAGTGCTCCTACCTTGGGGACCGGCAATCAGCCCCAGCATTTT. Translation gives CSAPTLGTGNQPQHF.

This clonotype was found a few times. V gene TRBV3-1 combines with J gene TRBJ1-2, with a weak D call TRBD1 (5 bases). CDR1 and CDR2 from the germline V gene are LGHDT and YNNKEL (reference sequence). V was pared by 0 bases and J by 7 bases, with 18 bases between. The CDR3 is 16 amino acids. The CDR3 DNA reads as TGTGCCAGCAGCCAAGATTTCGGGGGTCAAGGGGTTGGCTACACCTTC. Protein: CASSQDFGGQGVGYTF.

The V call is TRBV5-1, the J call TRBJ2-5; no clear D gene. CDR1 is SGHRS and CDR2 is YFSETQ in the germline V gene. The V end lost 5 bases, the J end lost 4 bases, and 9 bases lay between the germline ends. The CDR3 totals 12 residues. As DNA, the CDR3 is TGCGCCAGCAGGGGGATGGGAGAGACCCAGTACTTC. Translation: CASRGMGETQYF.

This chain uses TRBV2 with TRBJ1-5, with TRBD1 matching over 7 bases. Losses at the gene ends were 6 bases for V and 14 bases for J; bases not matched to a gene: 22. The CDR3 consists of 16 residues. Germline V gene lookup returns CDR1 SNHLY and CDR2 FYNNEI. CDR3 sequence: CASRDLTPGQSYSEHF. In DNA form, the CDR3 reads TGTGCCAGCAGGGACCTCACCCCGGGACAGTCTTATAGTGAGCATTTT.

The chain employs TRBV12-3 or TRBV12-4 and TRBJ2-5, with D perhaps matching TRBD1 (5 bases). This CDR3 spans 21 amino acids. V was shortened by 7 bases and J by 5 bases, with 38 bases between the two germline ends. CDR3 residues: CASTKSGAISRDPVPSETQYF. CDR3 DNA: TGTGCCAGCACCAAGAGTGGGGCCATATCAAGAGACCCAGTACCCTCCGAGACCCAGTACTTC.

J is TRBJ1-1 and V is TRBV27; TRBD1 matches at 9 bases. Germline CDR1 reads MNHEY; CDR2 reads SMNVEV (reference sequence). V was pared by 4 bases and J by 1 base, with 1 base of the junction left unmatched. The CDR3 is 14 residues long. The CDR3 sequence: CASSWTGANTEAFF. CDR3 nucleotide sequence: TGTGCCAGCAGTTGGACAGGGGCGAACACTGAAGCTTTCTTT.

V gene TRBV11-2 combines with J gene TRBJ1-2; D is unclear. V dropped 3 bases and J dropped 1 base, with 15 bases sitting between them. The germline gives CDR1 SGHAT, CDR2 FQNNGV. The CDR3 sequence is 16 residues long. CDR3 sequence reads: CASSLGSAEVNYGYTF. In DNA form, the CDR3 reads TGTGCCAGCAGCTTGGGTTCCGCTGAGGTTAACTATGGCTACACCTTC.

The chain carries TRBV2 and TRBJ2-1, with D perhaps matching TRBD1 (6 bases). CDR1 is SNHLY and CDR2 is FYNNEI in the germline V gene. The germline V and J ends were trimmed by 11 bases and 2 bases, with 19 bases remaining between them. The CDR3 loop spans 15 amino acids. The CDR3 reads CALQTQGSPYNEQFF. CDR3 nucleotides: TGTGCCTTACAAACACAGGGCAGCCCCTACAATGAGCAGTTCTTC.

This rearrangement joins TRBV28 to TRBJ2-3, with TRBD2 matching 8 bases. The germline V gene has CDR1 MDHEN and CDR2 SYDVKM. With 3 bases clipped from V and 4 bases from J, the junction kept 3 bases outside the gene matches. The CDR3 is made up of 14 amino acids. CDR3 nucleotides: TGTGCCAGCAGTTTCGGGGGGGGGCCAGATACGCAGTATTTT. This encodes CASSFGGGPDTQYF.

The rearrangement joins TRBV18 to TRBJ1-1, with a tentative D call TRBD1 (5 bases). The germline V gene encodes CDR1 KGHSH and CDR2 LQKENI. V lost 7 bases and J lost 6, with 12 bases in between. The CDR3 is made up of 12 amino acids. The chain's CDR3 is CASFSDTPEAFF. DNA of the CDR3: TGTGCCAGCTTCTCGGACACCCCTGAAGCTTTCTTT.

The rearrangement uses TRBV7-2 and TRBJ1-2, with a tentative D call TRBD1 (6 bases). The CDR3 length is 12 residues. CDR1 and CDR2 (germline): SGHTA, FQGNSA. Trimming stripped 8 bases from V and 6 bases from J, with 13 bases between. CDR3 region: CASGGLGDGYTF. CDR3 nucleotides: TGTGCCAGCGGGGGGCTCGGTGATGGCTACACCTTC. The full variable domain, completed using reference TRBV7-2 and TRBJ1-2, is GAGVSQSPSNKVTEKGKDVELRCDPISGHTALYWYRQSLGQGLEFLIYFQGNSAPDKSGLPSDRFSAERTGGSVSTLTIQRTQQEDSAVYLCASGGLGDGYTFGSGTRLTVV.

The chain combines TRBV5-1 with TRBJ1-2; maybe TRBD1 (6 bases). CDR1 SGHRS and CDR2 YFSETQ come from the germline V gene. Trimming shortened V by 10 bases and J by 0 bases, and 19 bases separated the two germline ends. This CDR3 region has 15 residues. The CDR3: CASGDPLATNYGYTF. In DNA form, the CDR3 reads TGCGCCTCAGGGGATCCCCTCGCCACTAACTATGGCTACACCTTC.

In its sample, this clonotype was seen a few times. The rearrangement links TRBV11-2 to TRBJ2-3; TRBD2 matches at 10 bases. The germline CDR1 and CDR2 sequences are SGHAT and FQNNGV. This CDR3 is built from 14 residues. Losses at the gene ends were 3 bases for V and 3 bases for J; bases not matched to a gene: 0. As DNA, the CDR3 is TGTGCCAGCAGCTTTAGCGGGGGGACAGATACGCAGTATTTT. This gives the protein CASSFSGGTDTQYF.

The chain employs TRBV7-9 and TRBJ2-7, with D perhaps matching TRBD1 or TRBD2 (5 bases each). The CDR3 is 15 residues long. Trimming cost V 5 bases and J 7 bases, with 21 bases left between them. Germline V CDR1 and CDR2: SEHNR, FQNEAQ (reference sequence). CDR3 bases: TGTGCCAGCAGCGATGGGGACGGCGGCTACAATGAGCAGTACTTC. Translation gives CASSDGDGGYNEQYF. Full variable domain (missing parts from reference TRBV7-9 and TRBJ2-7): DTGVSQNPRHKITKRGQNVTFRCDPISEHNRLYWYRQTLGQGPEFLTYFQNEAQLEKSRLLSDRFSAERPKGSFSTLEIQRTEQGDSAMYLCASSDGDGGYNEQYFGPGTRLTVT.

V and J are TRBV12-3 or TRBV12-4 and TRBJ2-7, with D unresolved. Between the trimmed V and J ends, which lost 6 bases and 6 bases, there was a span of 6 bases. There are 10 residues in the CDR3. For the CDR3, the DNA is TGTGCCAGCAGCATCACCGAGCAGTACTTC. It translates to CASSITEQYF.

The V and J genes are TRBV5-1 and TRBJ2-1; 12 bases align to TRBD1. The germline V gene encodes CDR1 SGHRS and CDR2 YFSETQ. V shed 0 bases and J 2 bases; nucleotides not matched to a gene: 6. This CDR3 region has 18 residues. Here the CDR3 reads CASSLDGGTGGPYNEQFF. The DNA for the CDR3 is TGCGCCAGCAGCTTGGATGGGGGGACAGGGGGCCCCTACAATGAGCAGTTCTTC.

The chain uses TRBV11-1 and TRBJ2-1, with 11 bases fitting TRBD2. J gave up 2 bases and V 3 bases, and 12 bases lay outside the gene matches. Germline CDR1 SGHAT, CDR2 FQDESV (reference sequence). This CDR3 region has 19 residues. CDR3 in DNA: TGTGCCAGCAGCTTTCGTATAGCGGGGGGGCTATCCCCCTACAATGAGCAGTTCTTC. This codes for CASSFRIAGGLSPYNEQFF.